The T cell receptor beta chain under discussion was sequenced for a study of blood T cell repertoires in COVID-19. Study background: PBMCs, B-cell-depleted T cells, or T cells provided the cDNA or gDNA that made up the material.

Under the authors' procedure: Amplification with reference gene primers provided the estimates of nucleated cell counts. Sequenced by immunoSEQ multiplex PCR; TCRdb stores in-frame clones only, minus some. D and trimming come from the DNA, and the V and J calls and clone size come from that table. Here the sample spans 400,000 to 500,000 clones, roughly 88% being singletons. Recruits, aged roughly 18 to 89 years, lived in under 25 US areas. Either two negative PCRs, clearance, or symptom resolution qualified Cohort 3 donors as recovered. V shed 0 bases and J 5 bases; nucleotides not matched to a gene: 5. Germline V gives CDR1 SGHRS, CDR2 YFSETQ. This CDR3 comprises 16 residues. This clone was detected a few times.

This clonotype originated in a woman between 40 and 50 years old who had recovered from COVID-19. This rearrangement joins TRBV5-1 to TRBJ1-6; 7 positions match TRBD1. The sequencing input was PBMCs or T cells enriched from blood (not recorded which). Here the CDR3 reads CASSLAGTENNSPLHF. In nucleotides, the CDR3 is TGCGCCAGCAGCTTGGCGGGGACAGAGAATAATTCACCCCTCCACTTT.